Listed below are T cell receptor beta chains from one sample, sequenced in a study of cytomegalovirus exposure and HLA in healthy donors. Here immunoSEQ multiplex PCR was the method, and the copy in TCRdb shows in-frame clones only, minus some. In the table there are roughly 160,000 clones, roughly 70% of which are singletons. Specimen: PBMCs. The receptors here all came from a girl under 18 in good health and CMV-seronegative. CDR3s include the opening cysteine and the closing phenylalanine or tryptophan. D genes are given only for firm matches. Clone size is given for some rows only: seen once, a few or many times, or a class if the clone is expanded.

j_gene | v_gene | d_gene | abundance | CDR3nt | CDR3aa
TRBJ2-3 | TRBV5-1 | - | once | TGCGCCAGCAGCAGCAGACAGGCCACAGATACGCAGTATTTT | CASSSRQATDTQYF
TRBJ2-5 | TRBV2 | - | - | TGTGCCAGCAGCGGGGGGCTCTCAGAGACCCAGTACTTC | CASSGGLSETQYF
TRBJ2-5 | TRBV13 | TRBD2 | few | TGTGCCAGCAGCTTAGGCGCCAGCGGGACCCGAGGCGCGGAGACCCAGTACTTC | CASSLGASGTRGAETQYF
TRBJ1-4 | TRBV10-3 | TRBD1 | - | TGTGCCATCAGTGACGCGACAGGGTCTAATGAAAAACTGTTTTTT | CAISDATGSNEKLFF
TRBJ1-5 | TRBV19 | TRBD1 | - | TGTGCCAGTACCCCGACAGGGTTGGAGCCCCAGCATTTT | CASTPTGLEPQHF
TRBJ1-1 | TRBV6-1 | TRBD1 | - | TGTGCCAGCAGTGCCTCGGGAGAGGGGGCTACTGAAGCTTTCTTT | CASSASGEGATEAFF
TRBJ2-7 | TRBV6-1 | TRBD1 | - | TGTGCCAGCAGGAAGACAGGGGACAGCTCCCACGAGCAGTACTTC | CASRKTGDSSHEQYF
TRBJ1-1 | TRBV29-1 | TRBD1 | - | TGCAGCGGACAACAGGGGGCTAACACTGAAGCTTTCTTT | CSGQQGANTEAFF
TRBJ1-2 | TRBV10-2 | TRBD1 | - | TGCGCCAGCAGTGAGGGGACAGCAACTAGCTATGGCTACACCTTC | CASSEGTATSYGYTF
TRBJ1-1 | TRBV11-2 | - | - | TGTGCCAGCAGCTTAGCCGATTATAGCATGAACACTGAAGCTTTCTTT | CASSLADYSMNTEAFF
TRBJ2-1 | TRBV30 | - | few | TGTGCCTGGAGTGTCCCCGGGGGTCGGCAGTTCTTC | CAWSVPGGRQFF
TRBJ1-2 | TRBV7-2 | - | - | TGTGCCAGCAGCCCAAGCGGGGCCAACTATGGCTACACCTTC | CASSPSGANYGYTF
TRBJ2-7 | TRBV6-1 | TRBD1 | - | TGTGCCAGCAGGCGGGACAGGCTGGCCAACGAGCAGTACTTC | CASRRDRLANEQYF
TRBJ2-3 | TRBV25-1 | - | - | TGTGCCAGCAGCCCAAGGGTTAGGGGAGATACGCAGTATTTT | CASSPRVRGDTQYF
TRBJ1-4 | TRBV12-5 | - | - | TGTGCTAGTGGTTTGGCCTACGAGGTATCAACTAATGAAAAACTGTTTTTT | CASGLAYEVSTNEKLFF
TRBJ1-1 | TRBV12-5 | - | - | TGTGCTAGTGCCCCGGGGGGGAACACTGAAGCTTTCTTT | CASAPGGNTEAFF
TRBJ2-7 | TRBV4-2 | TRBD1 | - | TGTGCCAGCAGCCAGGGACAGGGGGATAGCTCCTACGAGCAGTACTTC | CASSQGQGDSSYEQYF
TRBJ1-2 | TRBV9 | TRBD1 | - | TGTGCCAGCAGCGCGGGACAGACAGCTAACTATGGCTACACCTTC | CASSAGQTANYGYTF